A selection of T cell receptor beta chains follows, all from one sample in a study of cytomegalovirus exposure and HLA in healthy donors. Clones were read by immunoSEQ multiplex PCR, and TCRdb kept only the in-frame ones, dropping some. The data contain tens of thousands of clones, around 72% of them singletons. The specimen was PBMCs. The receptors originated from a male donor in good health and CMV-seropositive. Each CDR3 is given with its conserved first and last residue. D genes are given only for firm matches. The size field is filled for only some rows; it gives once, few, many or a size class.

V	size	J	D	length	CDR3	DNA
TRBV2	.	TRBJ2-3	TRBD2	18	CASSPITLAGGPADTQYF	TGTGCCAGCAGTCCTATAACCCTAGCGGGAGGTCCCGCAGATACGCAGTATTTT
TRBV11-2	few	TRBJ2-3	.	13	CASSPRTENTQYF	TGTGCCAGCAGCCCCCGGACTGAAAATACGCAGTATTTT
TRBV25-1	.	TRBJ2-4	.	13	CASSETGWDIQYF	TGTGCCAGCAGTGAAACGGGATGGGACATTCAGTACTTC
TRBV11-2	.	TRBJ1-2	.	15	CASSPGGTTNYGYTF	TGTGCCAGCAGCCCGGGGGGGACGACTAACTATGGCTACACCTTC
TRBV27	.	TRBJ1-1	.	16	CASSPGLNPGYTEAFF	TGTGCCAGCAGTCCGGGACTGAACCCGGGGTACACTGAAGCTTTCTTT
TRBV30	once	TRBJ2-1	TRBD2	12	CASSGVYNEQFF	TGTGCCTCTAGCGGTGTCTACAATGAGCAGTTCTTC
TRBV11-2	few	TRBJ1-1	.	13	CASSYNGYTEAFF	TGTGCCAGCAGCTATAACGGTTACACTGAAGCTTTCTTT
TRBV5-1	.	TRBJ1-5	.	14	CASSPGGFDQPQHF	TGCGCCAGCAGCCCAGGAGGATTTGATCAGCCCCAGCATTTT
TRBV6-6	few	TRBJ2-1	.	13	CASQVPTGNEQFF	TGTGCCAGCCAGGTGCCCACTGGCAATGAGCAGTTCTTC
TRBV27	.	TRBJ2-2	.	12	CASIGVAGELFF	TGTGCCAGCATCGGGGTGGCCGGGGAGCTGTTTTTT
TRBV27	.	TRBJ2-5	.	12	CASSRNQETQYF	TGTGCCAGCTCCAGAAATCAAGAGACCCAGTACTTC
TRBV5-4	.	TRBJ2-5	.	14	CASSLGQRQETQYF	TGTGCCAGCAGCTTGGGACAGAGACAAGAGACCCAGTACTTC
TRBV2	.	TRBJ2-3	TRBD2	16	CASSVGTSGGTDTQYF	TGTGCCAGCAGTGTTGGGACTAGCGGGGGGACAGATACGCAGTATTTT
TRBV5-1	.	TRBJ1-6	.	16	CASSATGSSYNSPLHF	TGCGCCAGCAGCGCCACAGGGAGCTCCTATAATTCACCCCTCCACTTT
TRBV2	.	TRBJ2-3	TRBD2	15	CASSVLRGGTDTQYF	TGTGCCAGCAGTGTTTTGCGGGGGGGCACAGATACGCAGTATTTT
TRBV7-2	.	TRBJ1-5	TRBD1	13	CASGPDRFQPQHF	TGTGCCAGCGGCCCGGACAGGTTTCAGCCCCAGCATTTT
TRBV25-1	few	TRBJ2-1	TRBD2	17	CASSEPPLGVAGVEQFF	TGTGCCAGCAGTGAACCCCCCTTGGGGGTAGCGGGAGTTGAGCAGTTCTTC
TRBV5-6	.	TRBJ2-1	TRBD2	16	CASSKPGLATYNEQFF	TGTGCCAGCAGCAAACCGGGACTAGCGACCTACAATGAGCAGTTCTTC
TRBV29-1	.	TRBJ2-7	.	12	CSVESPGYEQYF	TGCAGCGTTGAGAGTCCCGGCTACGAGCAGTACTTC
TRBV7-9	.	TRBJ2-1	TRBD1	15	CASIGGRGMDNEQFF	TGTGCCAGCATAGGGGGCAGGGGCATGGACAATGAGCAGTTCTTC
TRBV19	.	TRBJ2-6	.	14	CASRRMSGANVLTF	TGTGCCAGTAGGAGGATGTCTGGGGCCAACGTCCTGACTTTC
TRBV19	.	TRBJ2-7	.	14	CASSSRSHSYEQYF	TGTGCCAGTAGTTCGCGGAGTCACTCCTACGAGCAGTACTTC
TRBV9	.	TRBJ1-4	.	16	CASSVITGAGNEKLFF	TGTGCCAGCAGCGTCATCACAGGAGCCGGTAATGAAAAACTGTTTTTT
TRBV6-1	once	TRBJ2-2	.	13	CASSSTNTGELFF	TGTGCCAGCAGTTCCACGAACACCGGGGAGCTGTTTTTT
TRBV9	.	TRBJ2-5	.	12	CASSVDPSAQYF	TGTGCCAGCAGCGTAGACCCCTCGGCCCAGTACTTC
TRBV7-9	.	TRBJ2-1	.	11	CATSPYNEQFF	TGTGCCACCTCCCCTTACAATGAGCAGTTCTTC
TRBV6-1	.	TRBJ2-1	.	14	CASIGLPNYNEQFF	TGTGCCAGCATCGGACTCCCCAACTACAATGAGCAGTTCTTC
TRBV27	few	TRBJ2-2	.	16	CASSPGQLANTGELFF	TGTGCCAGCAGTCCCGGACAGCTCGCGAACACCGGGGAGCTGTTTTTT
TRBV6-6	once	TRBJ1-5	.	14	CASSYRGIHQPQHF	TGTGCCAGCAGTTATCGGGGGATTCATCAGCCCCAGCATTTT
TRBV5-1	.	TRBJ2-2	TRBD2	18	CASSAASGTSSNTGELFF	TGCGCCAGCAGCGCTGCTAGCGGGACGTCCTCGAACACCGGGGAGCTGTTTTTT
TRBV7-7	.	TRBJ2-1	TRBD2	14	CASSRAGANNEQFF	TGTGCCAGCAGTCGAGCGGGGGCCAACAATGAGCAGTTCTTC
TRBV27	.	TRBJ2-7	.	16	CASSLSKAGFNYEQYF	TGTGCCAGCAGTTTATCGAAGGCAGGGTTTAACTACGAGCAGTACTTC
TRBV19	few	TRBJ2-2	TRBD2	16	CASSILRVAGTGELFF	TGTGCCAGTAGTATATTGAGGGTAGCGGGCACCGGGGAGCTGTTTTTT
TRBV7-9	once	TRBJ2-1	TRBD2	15	CASSLERGFYNEQFF	TGTGCCAGCAGCTTAGAGCGGGGCTTTTACAATGAGCAGTTCTTC
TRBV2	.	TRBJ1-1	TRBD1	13	CASSLQGVAEAFF	TGTGCCAGCAGCCTACAGGGGGTGGCTGAAGCTTTCTTT
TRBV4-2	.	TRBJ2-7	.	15	CASSQAGQNVYEQYF	TGTGCCAGCAGCCAAGCCGGACAAAACGTCTACGAGCAGTACTTC
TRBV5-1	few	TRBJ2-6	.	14	CASSLGPGANVLTF	TGCGCCAGCAGCTTGGGGCCCGGGGCCAACGTCCTGACTTTC
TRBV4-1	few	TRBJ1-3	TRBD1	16	CASSQGGPTGGYTIYF	TGCGCCAGCAGCCAAGGGGGCCCGACAGGGGGGTACACCATATATTTT
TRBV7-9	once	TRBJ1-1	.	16	CASSFLGTSMNTEAFF	TGTGCCAGCAGCTTTTTGGGGACATCCATGAACACTGAAGCTTTCTTT
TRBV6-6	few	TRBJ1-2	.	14	CASTGSRGGGGYTF	TGTGCCAGCACCGGCTCGAGGGGCGGAGGGGGCTACACCTTC
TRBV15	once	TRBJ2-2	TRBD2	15	CATSGEGLTTGELFF	TGTGCCACCAGCGGGGAGGGCCTGACCACCGGGGAGCTGTTTTTT
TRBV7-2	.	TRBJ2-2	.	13	CASSFTNTGELFF	TGTGCCAGCAGCTTCACGAACACCGGGGAGCTGTTTTTT
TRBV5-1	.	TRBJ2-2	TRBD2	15	CASKRTSAGTGELFF	TGCGCCAGCAAGCGGACTAGCGCGGGCACCGGGGAGCTGTTTTTT
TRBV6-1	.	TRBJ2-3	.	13	CASSFDRTDTQYF	TGTGCCAGCAGTTTCGACAGGACAGATACGCAGTATTTT
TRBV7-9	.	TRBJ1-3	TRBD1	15	CASSATGGPGNTIYF	TGTGCCAGCAGCGCCACAGGGGGGCCGGGAAACACCATATATTTT